The entry that follows covers one T cell receptor beta chain sequence. Its antigen is unknown. The data were taken from a study of beta chain features in type 1 diabetes. Turning to the study itself: Across every sample, around 98 million sorted cells were examined in total.

CDR1 and CDR2 from the germline V gene are SGHTA and FQGNSA. This CDR3 is 15 amino acids long. Trimming removed 2 bases from V and 2 bases from J; junction bases left unmatched: 3. All of the sorted populations showed purity greater than 95%. Every bit of the isolated RNA underwent reverse transcription, so sequencing read expressed TCRB transcripts. The table came from immunoSEQ multiplex PCR; TCRdb's copy has only in-frame clones and leaves some out. The repertoire holds approximately 150,000 clones, with 63% as singletons. Overall study findings and caveats: VDJ junctions in type 1 diabetes patients carried more deletions and fewer insertions. All four CD4+ subsets of Type 1 diabetes patients contained TCRB CDR3s that were moderately but significantly shorter. Patients and controls would be equally affected if PCR favored shorter templates.

The chain carries TRBV7-2 and TRBJ2-1; 7 positions agree with TRBD2. Sequencing was performed on naive CD4+ T cells from blood. This TCR derives from a man aged 30 to 39 with type 1 diabetes. CDR3 sequence reads: CASSLRGGTYNEQFF. CDR3 DNA sequence: TGTGCCAGCAGCTTACGCGGGGGTACCTACAATGAGCAGTTCTTC.